Below, 30 T cell receptor beta chains from the same sample are listed, as sequenced in a study of blood T cell repertoires in COVID-19. Sequencing was performed with immunoSEQ multiplex PCR; in TCRdb, only in-frame clones are kept and a portion is missing. The sample contains 100,000 to 150,000 clones, about 89% of which appear only once. The sample consisted of peripheral blood. The source is a man aged 55 to 70 with COVID-19, enrolled during active disease.

The rearrangement links TRBV12-3 or TRBV12-4 to TRBJ1-2, with a possible D match to TRBD1 (5 bases). CDR3 length: 13 residues. V was cut by 6 bases and J by 4 bases, with 12 bases left in between. CDR3 DNA: TGTGCCAGCAGCCCAGGGAGGAGCTATGGCTACACCTTC. Its protein product is CASSPGRSYGYTF.

J is TRBJ1-2 and V is TRBV19, with 7 nucleotides matching TRBD1. CDR1 LNHDA and CDR2 SQIVND come from the germline V gene (reference sequence). CDR3 length: 13 residues. Trimming at V came to 5 bases and at J to 3 bases, leaving 3 bases not matched to a gene. The CDR3: CASSLDRYYGYTF. The DNA of the CDR3 is TGTGCCAGTAGTTTGGACAGGTACTATGGCTACACCTTC.

V and J are TRBV18 and TRBJ1-5; 11 nucleotides agree with TRBD1. The CDR3 consists of 19 residues. Trimming took 3 bases from V and 0 from J; bases not matched to a gene: 10. Looked up from germline, CDR1 is KGHSH and CDR2 is LQKENI. CDR3 sequence reads: CASSPLRTGGSYSNQPQHF. In DNA, the CDR3 is TGTGCCAGCTCACCCCTACGGACAGGGGGCTCTTATAGCAATCAGCCCCAGCATTTT.

In its sample, this clone was seen once. This chain links TRBV14 with TRBJ2-2; 8 bases agree with TRBD2. In germline, CDR1 is SGHDN, CDR2 FVKESK. The CDR3 is made up of 15 amino acids. J lost 9 bases, V lost 0 bases, and 6 bases had no gene match. CDR3 DNA sequence: TGTGCCAGCAGCCAAGATCCATTAGCGGGGCGGGAGCTGTTTTTT. This gives the protein CASSQDPLAGRELFF.

This chain links TRBV5-1 with TRBJ1-1; tentatively, D is TRBD1 (6 bases). The germline V gene encodes CDR1 SGHRS and CDR2 YFSETQ. The length of the CDR3 is 14 residues. Trimming shortened V by 0 bases and J by 9 bases, and 15 bases separated the two germline ends. CDR3 loop: CASSLETGPSKAFF. The CDR3 coding sequence is TGCGCCAGCAGCTTGGAGACAGGACCTAGCAAAGCTTTCTTT.

The V call is TRBV7-2, the J call TRBJ1-4; tentatively, D is TRBD1 (5 bases). V was shortened by 1 base and J by 6 bases, with 9 bases between the two germline ends. Germline CDR1 and CDR2: SGHTA and FQGNSA. This CDR3 region has 14 residues. In nucleotides, the CDR3 is TGTGCCAGCAGCTTAGGGCAGGGCCATGAAAAACTGTTTTTT. Protein sequence: CASSLGQGHEKLFF.

This clone was recorded once. This sequence joins TRBV10-3 and TRBJ2-4, with D maybe TRBD2 (7 bases). This CDR3 contains 15 residues. CDR1 and CDR2 (germline): ENHRY, SYGVKD. The V and J ends lost 0 bases and 10 bases respectively, with 16 bases between them. The CDR3 sequence is CAISESVGGPIIQYF. In nucleotides, the CDR3 is TGTGCCATCAGTGAGTCGGTGGGGGGGCCAATAATTCAGTACTTC.

The V call is TRBV5-4, the J call TRBJ1-5; 7 positions agree with TRBD1. The CDR3 runs 15 residues. Unmatched junction bases numbered 5, after V lost 3 bases and J lost 2 bases. Germline-derived CDR1 and CDR2 are SGHNT and YYREEE (reference sequence). CDR3 region: CASSSGGSGNQPQHF. The CDR3 region has the DNA TGTGCCAGCAGCTCAGGGGGTTCGGGCAATCAGCCCCAGCATTTT.

This chain connects TRBV2 to TRBJ2-1; TRBD1 agrees at 9 bases. Trimming at V came to 1 base and at J to 15 bases, leaving 4 bases not matched to a gene. Germline CDR1 reads SNHLY; CDR2 reads FYNNEI. This CDR3 comprises 12 residues. DNA for the CDR3: TGTGCCAGCAGTGAAGAGGGGACAGGGTGGTTCTTC. Residues: CASSEEGTGWFF.

The chain recombines TRBV11-2 with TRBJ1-2; possible D gene TRBD1, 5 bases. Per germline, CDR1 SGHAT and CDR2 FQNNGV. This CDR3 region has 14 residues. Trimming took 0 bases from V and 5 from J, leaving 10 bases between them. CDR3 bases: TGTGCCAGCAGCTTAGACACAGGAGTTTATGGCTACACCTTC. Translating it yields CASSLDTGVYGYTF. Together with reference TRBV11-2 and TRBJ1-2, the CDR3 gives the full variable domain: EAGVAQSPRYKIIEKRQSVAFWCNPISGHATLYWYQQILGQGPKLLIQFQNNGVVDDSQLPKDRFSAERLKGVDSTLKIQPAKLEDSAVYLCASSLDTGVYGYTFGSGTRLTVV.

The chain carries TRBV5-1 and TRBJ1-3; 7 bases match TRBD1. The CDR3 has 16 residues. Per the germline V gene, CDR1 is SGHRS and CDR2 is YFSETQ. Trimming removed 0 bases from V and 0 bases from J; junction bases left unmatched: 3. The CDR3 coding sequence is TGCGCCAGCAGCTTGGAGGGGGCCTTCTCTGGAAACACCATATATTTT. Protein: CASSLEGAFSGNTIYF.

The V gene is TRBV30, the J gene TRBJ1-1, with unresolved D. Trimming took 2 bases from V and 11 from J, leaving 15 bases between them. The CDR3 sequence is 12 residues long. Germline values: CDR1 GTSNPN, CDR2 SVGIG (reference sequence). CDR3 in DNA: TGTGCCTGGAGTTACTTGGCAGGCGGGGCTTTCTTT. Protein sequence: CAWSYLAGGAFF.

The chain carries TRBV7-7 and TRBJ2-3; D gene unclear. Germline V gene data show CDR1 as SSHAT and CDR2 as FNYEAQ (reference sequence). Trimming stripped 1 base from V and 0 bases from J, with 8 bases between. CDR3 length: 15 amino acids. CDR3 amino acids: CASSLGLSSTDTQYF. Written as DNA, the CDR3 is TGTGCCAGCAGCTTAGGACTCTCTAGCACAGATACGCAGTATTTT. The variable domain in full, with the rest retrieved from reference TRBV7-7 and TRBJ2-3, is GAGVSQSPRYKVTKRGQDVTLRCDPISSHATLYWYQQALGQGPEFLTYFNYEAQPDKSGLPSDRFSAERPEGSISTLTIQRTEQRDSAMYRCASSLGLSSTDTQYFGPGTRLTVL.

The rearrangement links TRBV7-6 to TRBJ2-5, with a weak D call TRBD1 (5 bases). V gave up 1 base and J gave up 0 bases, with 12 bases separating them. The CDR3 is 16 residues long. CDR1 is SGHVS, CDR2 FNYEAQ, per germline. The CDR3 DNA reads as TGTGCCAGCAGCTTAGGGGGTGGGGCGTACCAAGAGACCCAGTACTTC. Translated: CASSLGGGAYQETQYF.

The chain combines TRBV6-4 with TRBJ1-1; 7 nucleotides align to TRBD1. This CDR3 is 19 amino acids long. CDR1 is MRHNA, CDR2 SNTAGT, per germline. The ends lost 0 bases at V and 3 bases at J; junction bases unmatched: 16. CDR3 loop: CASSDSKTGKAYKDTEAFF. CDR3 coding DNA: TGTGCCAGCAGTGACTCGAAGACAGGGAAGGCCTACAAGGACACTGAAGCTTTCTTT.

As DNA, the CDR3 is TGTGCCACCAGTGATTACCGACTAGCGGGGGACCAGACCCAGTACTTC. Amino acids: CATSDYRLAGDQTQYF. The gene calls are TRBV24-1 and TRBJ2-5; 12 nucleotides line up with TRBD2. With V trimmed by 2 bases and J by 6 bases, 6 bases remained unmatched. The CDR3 has 16 residues. Germline assignment: CDR1 KGHDR and CDR2 SFDVKD.

This rearrangement joins TRBV6-5 to TRBJ1-4; D is uncertain. Germline V gene sequence: CDR1 MNHEY, CDR2 SVGAGI. The CDR3 has 15 amino acids. Trimming shortened V by 4 bases and J by 7 bases, and 16 bases separated the two germline ends. CDR3 protein: CASSFTPDLSEKLFF. CDR3 in DNA: TGTGCCAGCAGTTTTACCCCGGACTTATCTGAAAAACTGTTTTTT.

Comment on this clone: The same CDR3 can be traced to other DNA sequences in this sample. The chain is built from TRBV3-1 (or the pseudogene TRBV3-2) and TRBJ1-5, with 9 bases lining up with TRBD1. Per the germline V gene, CDR1 is LGHDT and CDR2 is YNNKEL (reference sequence). Germline trimming cut 4 bases from V and 7 bases from J; bases unmatched to any gene: 5. The CDR3 loop spans 14 amino acids. Written as DNA, the CDR3 is TGTGCCAGCAGCCTGACAGGGGGATCGCAGCCCCAGCATTTT. Protein product: CASSLTGGSQPQHF.

The rearrangement uses TRBV15 and TRBJ1-2; D might be TRBD1 (6 bases). Germline CDR1 is LNHNV and CDR2 is YYDKDF (reference sequence). This CDR3 has 16 amino acids. V was shortened by 5 bases and J by 0 bases, with 16 bases between the two germline ends. The CDR3 DNA reads as TGTGCCACCAGCCCTAGACTTGGGGGCACTAACTATGGCTACACCTTC. Translation gives CATSPRLGGTNYGYTF. Drawing the rest from reference TRBV15 and TRBJ1-2, the complete variable domain is DAMVIQNPRYQVTQFGKPVTLSCSQTLNHNVMYWYQQKSSQAPKLLFHYYDKDFNNEADTPDNFQSRRPNTSFCFLDIRSPGLGDTAMYLCATSPRLGGTNYGYTFGSGTRLTVV.

V usage is TRBV15 and J usage is TRBJ1-1; D is ambiguous. Trimming shortened V by 5 bases and J by 5 bases, and 15 bases separated the two germline ends. The CDR3 sequence is 14 residues long. Germline CDR1 reads LNHNV; CDR2 reads YYDKDF (reference sequence). The CDR3 loop reads CATSAWGDRTEAFF. CDR3 in DNA: TGTGCCACCAGCGCCTGGGGAGATAGGACTGAAGCTTTCTTT.

The chain uses TRBV12-3 or TRBV12-4 and TRBJ1-5, with 7 bases lining up with TRBD1. CDR3 size: 12 residues. The trim removed 10 bases at V and 7 bases at J, leaving 7 bases unmatched. The CDR3 region has the DNA TGTGCCATCCGACAGGGAGGACAGCCCCAGCATTTT. The encoded protein is CAIRQGGQPQHF.

The chain's CDR3 is CASSAGSGGSYEQYF. The CDR3 DNA reads TGTGCCAGCTCAGCCGGTAGCGGGGGTTCCTACGAGCAGTACTTC. The chain combines TRBV18 with TRBJ2-7; 9 positions agree with TRBD2. V shed 5 bases and J 1 base; nucleotides not matched to a gene: 6. Per germline, CDR1 KGHSH and CDR2 LQKENI. The CDR3 totals 15 residues.

A single count supports this clone. The V and J genes are TRBV6-5 and TRBJ2-7, with a possible D match to TRBD1 (6 bases). Trimming removed 7 bases from V and 0 bases from J, with 13 bases in between. CDR3 length equals 14 residues. Germline CDR1 reads MNHEY; CDR2 reads SVGAGI. The CDR3 DNA follows: TGTGCCAGCACAACAGGGTTTCCCTCCTACGAGCAGTACTTC. Its translation is CASTTGFPSYEQYF.

The chain recombines TRBV6-5 with TRBJ1-5, with D maybe TRBD1 (5 bases). V was clipped by 10 bases and J by 4 bases, with 17 bases between them. Germline V gives CDR1 MNHEY, CDR2 SVGAGI. The CDR3 has 14 residues. CDR3 region: CATHPQGSNQPQHF. The CDR3 DNA sequence: TGTGCCACCCACCCCCAGGGTAGTAATCAGCCCCAGCATTTT.

This chain links TRBV2 with TRBJ2-3; TRBD2 agrees at 7 bases. The V segment lost 10 bases and the J segment 1 base; nucleotides outside the gene matches: 8. This CDR3 contains 14 residues. From germline, CDR1 is SNHLY and CDR2 FYNNEI. The CDR3: CATGGGLGTDTQYF. In nucleotides, the CDR3 is TGTGCCACCGGGGGAGGGCTTGGCACAGATACGCAGTATTTT.

This chain uses TRBV10-3 with TRBJ2-2; possible D gene TRBD1, 5 bases. Germline lookup yields CDR1 ENHRY and CDR2 SYGVKD. This CDR3 spans 12 amino acids. V shed 10 bases and J shed 1 base, with 7 bases lying between them. This chain's CDR3 is CATGQNTGELFF. CDR3 nucleotide sequence: TGTGCCACTGGACAGAACACCGGGGAGCTGTTTTTT.

The chain combines TRBV29-1 with TRBJ2-7, with D possibly TRBD2 on 7 matching bases. The V end was cut by 4 bases, the J end by 2 bases, with 12 bases between. Per germline, CDR1 SQVTM and CDR2 ANQGSEA. The CDR3 has 13 residues. The CDR3 reads CSVAGGGTYEQYF. CDR3 DNA sequence: TGCAGCGTTGCCGGCGGGGGCACCTACGAGCAGTACTTC.

This chain uses TRBV11-3 with TRBJ2-5; TRBD2 agrees at 9 bases. Per the germline V gene, CDR1 is SGHNT and CDR2 is YENEEA. J was trimmed by 5 bases and V by 1 base; bases with no gene match: 11. This CDR3 has 17 residues. CDR3 in DNA: TGTGCCAGCAGCTTAGGGGAAGGGGGACTAGCTCCCGAGACCCAGTACTTC. Its protein product is CASSLGEGGLAPETQYF.

This clone was detected a few times. This sequence joins TRBV6-5 and TRBJ1-5; 7 bases match TRBD1. The CDR3 loop spans 15 amino acids. CDR1 and CDR2 (germline): MNHEY, SVGAGI. With 6 bases clipped from V and 1 base from J, the junction kept 6 bases outside the gene matches. The DNA of the CDR3 is TGTGCCAGCAGGCCTATGACAGGGAGCAATCAGCCCCAGCATTTT. Encoded protein: CASRPMTGSNQPQHF.

J is TRBJ2-7 and V is TRBV11-2; perhaps TRBD2 as D (5 bases). CDR3 size: 14 residues. The V end lost 5 bases, the J end lost 3 bases, and 14 bases lay between the germline ends. CDR1 SGHAT and CDR2 FQNNGV come from the germline V gene. The DNA for the CDR3 is TGTGCCAGCAGCATCCCCGGGGTCAACTACGAGCAGTACTTC. It encodes CASSIPGVNYEQYF.